The rows below give T cell receptor beta chains drawn from one sample of a study of shared clonotypes between healthy human individuals. Method: immunoSEQ multiplex PCR; TCRdb's copy keeps in-frame clones and lacks some. Among approximately 740,000 clones listed, approximately 92% were seen once. Specimen: naive CD8+ T cells sorted from blood. These receptor sequences come from a man aged 25 to 40 in good health. Each CDR3 is given with its conserved first and last residue. A D gene is named only where the DNA matches it firmly. Clone size is stated in some rows and not others, as once, few, many or a class when expanded.

>TRBV5-1|-|TRBJ1-2|few
CASSLTETADGYTF
TGCGCCAGCAGCTTGACCGAGACAGCGGATGGCTACACCTTC
>TRBV27|-|TRBJ1-4|once
CASGLQGIDEKLFF
TGTGCCAGCGGGCTACAGGGAATAGATGAAAAACTGTTTTTT
>TRBV11-2|TRBD2|TRBJ2-1|-
CASSRLAGRSYNEQFF
TGTGCCAGCAGCAGACTAGCCGGGAGGAGCTACAATGAGCAGTTCTTC
>TRBV7-9|TRBD1|TRBJ2-4|-
CASSLGTGTKNIQYF
TGTGCCAGCAGTCTCGGGACAGGGACCAAAAACATTCAGTACTTC
>TRBV27|TRBD1|TRBJ2-7|-
CASTRQGANEQYF
TGTGCCAGCACAAGACAGGGGGCGAACGAGCAGTACTTC
>TRBV9|-|TRBJ2-3|once
CASSVLQVADTQYF
TGTGCCAGCAGCGTACTACAGGTGGCAGATACGCAGTATTTT
>TRBV30|-|TRBJ2-1|-
CAWKEGRGHEQFF
TGTGCCTGGAAAGAAGGGCGGGGACATGAGCAGTTCTTC
>TRBV7-9|TRBD2|TRBJ2-7|-
CASSGTSGTPEQYF
TGTGCCAGCAGCGGGACTAGCGGGACCCCCGAGCAGTACTTC
>TRBV29-1|-|TRBJ2-7|-
CSVEVPGPSYEQYF
TGCAGCGTTGAGGTTCCAGGGCCAAGTTACGAGCAGTACTTC
>TRBV9|-|TRBJ1-4|-
CASSLDGQGRGEKLFF
TGTGCCAGCAGCCTAGATGGGCAGGGACGAGGCGAAAAACTGTTTTTT
>TRBV27|TRBD1|TRBJ1-2|once
CASRMTGFANYGYTF
TGTGCCAGCAGAATGACAGGGTTTGCTAACTATGGCTACACCTTC
>TRBV10-3|-|TRBJ2-7|-
CAISESEGYPHEQYF
TGTGCCATCAGTGAGTCAGAAGGGTACCCCCACGAGCAGTACTTC
>TRBV10-2|TRBD1|TRBJ2-7|-
CASSDPAGGLGEQYF
TGCGCCAGCAGTGACCCGGCAGGGGGCCTGGGCGAGCAGTACTTC
>TRBV27|TRBD1|TRBJ2-7|-
CASSLGQGAREQYF
TGTGCCAGCAGTTTAGGACAGGGGGCGCGAGAGCAGTACTTC
>TRBV6-4|TRBD1|TRBJ2-7|-
CASSDLFRGLDEQYF
TGTGCCAGCAGTGACTTATTCAGGGGGCTCGACGAGCAGTACTTC
>TRBV6-5|TRBD2|TRBJ2-5|-
CASSYSSSGSVETQYF
TGTGCCAGCAGTTACTCGTCTAGCGGGAGTGTAGAGACCCAGTACTTC
>TRBV7-9|TRBD2|TRBJ2-7|-
CASRGGTSGSSYEQYF
TGTGCCAGCAGGGGAGGGACTAGCGGGAGCTCCTACGAGCAGTACTTC